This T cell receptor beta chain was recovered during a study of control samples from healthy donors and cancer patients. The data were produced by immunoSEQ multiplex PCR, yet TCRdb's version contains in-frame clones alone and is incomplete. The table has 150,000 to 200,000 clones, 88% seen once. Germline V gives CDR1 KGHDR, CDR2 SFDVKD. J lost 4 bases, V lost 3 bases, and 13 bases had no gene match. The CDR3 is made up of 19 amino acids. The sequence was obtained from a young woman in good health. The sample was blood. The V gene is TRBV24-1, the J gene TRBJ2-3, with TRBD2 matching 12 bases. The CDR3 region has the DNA TGTGCCACCAGTGATCCAGACACTACTAGCGGGGGGCGGTCAGATACGCAGTATTTT. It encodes CATSDPDTTSGGRSDTQYF.